Presented here are 9 T cell receptor beta chains from one specimen sequenced in a study of blood T cells in healthy people across ages. A J-beta primer mix and a sample-barcoded 5' primer were used in a second PCR of about 7 to 12 cycles. One entry per CDR3 protein results from TCRdb running MiXCR on the 5' RACE reads. Among about 1.6 million distinct CDR3 sequences listed, around 35% were seen once. Sequencing input: blood. Source of these receptors: a woman aged 25 to 45 in good health.

The chain links TRBV3-1 to TRBJ2-5; D is unresolved. Germline CDR1 and CDR2: LGHDT and YNNKEL (reference sequence). V was trimmed by 6 bases and J by 5 bases, leaving 7 bases between them. CDR3 size: 11 residues. CDR3 residues: CASRLSETQYF. CDR3 DNA sequence: TGTGCCAGCAGGTTGTCTGAGACCCAGTACTTC.

This clonotype has more than one count but fewer than ten. V and J are TRBV19 and TRBJ2-7; 10 nucleotides agree with TRBD1. Germline V gene lookup returns CDR1 LNHDA and CDR2 SQIVND (reference sequence). Trimming took 5 bases from V and 5 from J; bases not matched to a gene: 6. This CDR3 region has 14 residues. The CDR3, as DNA: TGTGCCAGTAGTGACAGGGGGCGTACCCACGAGCAGTACTTC. It yields the protein CASSDRGRTHEQYF.

This chain uses TRBV20-1 with TRBJ1-2; D is undetermined. Germline CDR1 and CDR2: DFQATT and SNEGSKA (reference sequence). Trimming pared 1 base from V and 3 bases from J, leaving 12 bases between. The CDR3 contains 14 residues. CDR3 nucleotide sequence: TGCAGTGCTAGAGTGGCAGCCCAACACTATGGCTACACCTTC. This gives the protein CSARVAAQHYGYTF.

The chain recombines TRBV7-2 with TRBJ2-7, with a weak D call TRBD1 (6 bases). Trimming took 5 bases from V and 12 from J, leaving 26 bases between them. Per the germline V gene, CDR1 is SGHTA and CDR2 is FQGNSA. CDR3 length: 15 amino acids. CDR3 sequence (DNA): TGTGCCAGCAGCCAAGGACAGATTAAACAAGAGACCCGGTACTTC. Its translation: CASSQGQIKQETRYF.

The chain's CDR3 is CSVAAGVSYNEQFF. CDR3 DNA: TGCAGCGTTGCAGCGGGAGTATCCTACAATGAGCAGTTCTTC. This chain joins TRBV29-1 and TRBJ2-1; 8 bases map to TRBD2. The CDR3 contains 14 residues. Germline V gene sequence: CDR1 SQVTM, CDR2 ANQGSEA. After removal of 4 bases from V and 1 base from J, the junction contained 3 bases not matched to a gene.

A single count supports this clonotype. The genes are TRBV24-1 and TRBJ2-1; 8 positions agree with TRBD2. The germline gives CDR1 KGHDR, CDR2 SFDVKD. With 7 bases clipped from V and 5 bases from J, the junction kept 12 bases outside the gene matches. This CDR3 has 16 residues. The CDR3 spells CATSVSASGPHNEQFF. The CDR3 DNA is TGTGCCACCAGCGTGTCGGCTAGCGGGCCCCACAATGAGCAGTTCTTC.

The rearrangement joins TRBV30 to TRBJ2-5; D gene unclear. The J call may be incorrect, as the DNA end agrees better with TRBJ2-7. Germline-derived CDR1 and CDR2 are GTSNPN and SVGIG (reference sequence). The CDR3 totals 11 residues. CDR3 coding DNA: TGTGCCAGGACCCCCGGCGACGAGCAGTACTTC. This codes for CARTPGDEQYF.

V usage is TRBV5-6 and J usage is TRBJ2-5, with D uncertain. The J call could be wrong; TRBJ2-7 is a better fit for the DNA end. CDR3 size: 13 residues. CDR1 is SGHDT, CDR2 YYEEEE, per germline. The CDR3 DNA reads TGTGCCAGCAGCTTGTTGCAGACCTGCGAGCAGTACTTC. It specifies CASSLLQTCEQYF.

This clonotype was detected only a few times. The V call is TRBV5-1, the J call TRBJ2-1; 11 bases fit TRBD2. The V gene's germline CDR1 is SGHRS and CDR2 YFSETQ. CDR3 length: 13 amino acids. The ends lost 8 bases at V and 8 bases at J; junction bases unmatched: 6. CDR3 DNA sequence: TGCGCCAGTACTAGCGGGGGAGGCTATGAGCAGTTCTTC. As protein: CASTSGGGYEQFF.